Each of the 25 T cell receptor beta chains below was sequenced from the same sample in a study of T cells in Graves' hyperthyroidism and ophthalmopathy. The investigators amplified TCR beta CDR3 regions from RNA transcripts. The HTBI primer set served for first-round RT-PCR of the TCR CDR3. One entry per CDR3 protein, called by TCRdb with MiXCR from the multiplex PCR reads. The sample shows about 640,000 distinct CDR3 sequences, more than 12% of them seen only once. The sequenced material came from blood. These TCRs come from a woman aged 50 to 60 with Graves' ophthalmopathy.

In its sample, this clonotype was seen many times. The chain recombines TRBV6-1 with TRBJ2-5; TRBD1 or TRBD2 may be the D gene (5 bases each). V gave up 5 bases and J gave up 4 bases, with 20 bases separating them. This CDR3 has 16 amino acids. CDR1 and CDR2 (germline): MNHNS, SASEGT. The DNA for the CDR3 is TGTGCCAGCAGTTGGCTACCCTTGGAGAGGGGAGAGACCCAGTACTTC. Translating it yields CASSWLPLERGETQYF.

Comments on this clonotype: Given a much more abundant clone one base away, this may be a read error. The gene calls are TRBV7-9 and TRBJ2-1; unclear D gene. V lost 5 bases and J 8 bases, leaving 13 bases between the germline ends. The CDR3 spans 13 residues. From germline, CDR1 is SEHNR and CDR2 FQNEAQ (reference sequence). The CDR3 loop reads CASSIDALDEQFF. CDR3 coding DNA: TGTGCCAGCAGCATAGACGCATTGGATGAGCAGTTCTTC.

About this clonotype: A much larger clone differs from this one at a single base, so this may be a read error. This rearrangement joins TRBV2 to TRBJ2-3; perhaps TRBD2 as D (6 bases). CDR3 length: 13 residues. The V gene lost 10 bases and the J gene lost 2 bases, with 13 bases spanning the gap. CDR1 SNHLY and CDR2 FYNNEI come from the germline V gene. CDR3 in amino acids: CATKGRDTDTQYF. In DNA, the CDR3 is TGTGCCACTAAGGGGCGGGACACAGATACGCAGTATTTT.

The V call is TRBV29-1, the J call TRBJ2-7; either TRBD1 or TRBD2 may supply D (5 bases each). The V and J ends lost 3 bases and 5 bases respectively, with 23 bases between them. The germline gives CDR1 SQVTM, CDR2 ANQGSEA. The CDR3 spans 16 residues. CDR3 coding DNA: TGCAGCGTTGAGGGCCTTATGGGGGACCCCCTCGACGAGCAGTACTTC. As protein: CSVEGLMGDPLDEQYF.

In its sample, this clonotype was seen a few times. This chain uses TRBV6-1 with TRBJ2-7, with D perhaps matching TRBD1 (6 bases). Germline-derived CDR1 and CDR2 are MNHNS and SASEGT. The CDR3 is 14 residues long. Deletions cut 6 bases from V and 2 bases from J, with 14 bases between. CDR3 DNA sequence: TGTGCCAGCAGAACCAGGGGTTCCCCCTACGAGCAGTACTTC. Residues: CASRTRGSPYEQYF.

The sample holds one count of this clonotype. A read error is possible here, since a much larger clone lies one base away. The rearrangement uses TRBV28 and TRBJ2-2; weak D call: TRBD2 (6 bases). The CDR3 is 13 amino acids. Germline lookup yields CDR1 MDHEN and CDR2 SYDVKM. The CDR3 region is CASSLYDTGGLFF. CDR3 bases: TGTGCCAGCAGTTTATATGACACCGGGGGGCTGTTTTTT.

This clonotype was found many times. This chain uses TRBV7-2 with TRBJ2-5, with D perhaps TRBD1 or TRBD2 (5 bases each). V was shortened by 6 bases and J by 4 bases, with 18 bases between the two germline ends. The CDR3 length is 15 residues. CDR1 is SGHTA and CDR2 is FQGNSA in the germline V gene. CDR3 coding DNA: TGTGCCAGCAGACATGGGAGACAGAGTGCAGAGACCCAGTACTTC. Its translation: CASRHGRQSAETQYF.

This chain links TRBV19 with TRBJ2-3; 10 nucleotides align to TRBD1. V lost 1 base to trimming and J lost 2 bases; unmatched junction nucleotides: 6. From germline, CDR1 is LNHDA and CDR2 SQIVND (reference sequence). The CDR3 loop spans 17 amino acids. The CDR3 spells CASSIAGQGWATDTQYF. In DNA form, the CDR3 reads TGTGCCAGTAGTATAGCGGGACAGGGGTGGGCCACAGATACGCAGTATTTT.

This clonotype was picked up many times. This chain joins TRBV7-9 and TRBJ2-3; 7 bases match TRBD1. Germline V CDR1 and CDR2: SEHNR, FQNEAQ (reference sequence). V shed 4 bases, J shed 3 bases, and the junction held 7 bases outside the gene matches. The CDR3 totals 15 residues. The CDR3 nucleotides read TGTGCCAGCAGCTCCACCTCGACAGGGACAGATACGCAGTATTTT. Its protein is CASSSTSTGTDTQYF.

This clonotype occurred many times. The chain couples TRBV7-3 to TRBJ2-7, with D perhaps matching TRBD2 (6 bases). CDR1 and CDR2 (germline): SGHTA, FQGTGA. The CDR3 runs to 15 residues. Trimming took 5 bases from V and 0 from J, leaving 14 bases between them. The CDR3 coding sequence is TGTGCCAGCAGCCCTCCAGCGGGCCCCTCCTACGAGCAGTACTTC. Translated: CASSPPAGPSYEQYF.

CDR3 coding DNA: TGTGCCAGCAGCCAACGAATCGGGACATCCGAGCCCCAGCATTTT. Its protein product is CASSQRIGTSEPQHF. V and J are TRBV3-1 and TRBJ1-5, with D possibly being TRBD1 (6 bases). Germline CDR1 is LGHDT and CDR2 is YNNKEL (reference sequence). Between the trimmed V and J ends, which lost 2 bases and 8 bases, there was a span of 16 bases. The CDR3 loop spans 15 amino acids.

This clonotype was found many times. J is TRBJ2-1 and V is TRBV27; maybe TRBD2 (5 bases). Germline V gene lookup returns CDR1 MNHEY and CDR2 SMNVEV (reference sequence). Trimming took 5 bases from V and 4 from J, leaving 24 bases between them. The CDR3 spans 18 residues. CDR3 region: CASSPPGLNLYMYNEQFF. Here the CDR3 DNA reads TGTGCCAGCAGTCCCCCCGGACTTAACCTATACATGTACAATGAGCAGTTCTTC.

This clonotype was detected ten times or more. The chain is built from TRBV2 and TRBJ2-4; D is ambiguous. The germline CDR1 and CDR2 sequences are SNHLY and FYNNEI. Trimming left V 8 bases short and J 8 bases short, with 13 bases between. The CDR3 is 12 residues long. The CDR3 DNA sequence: TGTGCCAGCGGTAGTGATTTAGACATTCAGTACTTC. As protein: CASGSDLDIQYF.

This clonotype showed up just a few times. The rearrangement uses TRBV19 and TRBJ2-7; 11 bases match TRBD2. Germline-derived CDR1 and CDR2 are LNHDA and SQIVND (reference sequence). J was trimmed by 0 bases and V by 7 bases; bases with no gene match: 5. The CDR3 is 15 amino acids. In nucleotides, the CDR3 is TGTGCCAGTACCCCAGGGACTAGCGGCTCCTACGAGCAGTACTTC. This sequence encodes CASTPGTSGSYEQYF.

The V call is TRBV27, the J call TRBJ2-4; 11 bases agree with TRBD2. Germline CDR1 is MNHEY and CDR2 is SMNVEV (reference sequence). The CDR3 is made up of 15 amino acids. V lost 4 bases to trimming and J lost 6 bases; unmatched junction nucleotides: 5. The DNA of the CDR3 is TGTGCCAGCAGTTCCATAGCGGGAGGGTTAAACATTCAGTACTTC. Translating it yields CASSSIAGGLNIQYF.

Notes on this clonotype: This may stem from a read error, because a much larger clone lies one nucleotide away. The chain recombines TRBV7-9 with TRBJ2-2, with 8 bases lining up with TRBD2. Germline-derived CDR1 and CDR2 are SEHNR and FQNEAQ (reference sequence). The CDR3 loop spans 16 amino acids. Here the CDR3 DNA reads TGTGCCAGCAGCTCCTTGACTAGCGCAAACACCGAGGAGCTGTTTTTT. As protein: CASSSLTSANTEELFF.

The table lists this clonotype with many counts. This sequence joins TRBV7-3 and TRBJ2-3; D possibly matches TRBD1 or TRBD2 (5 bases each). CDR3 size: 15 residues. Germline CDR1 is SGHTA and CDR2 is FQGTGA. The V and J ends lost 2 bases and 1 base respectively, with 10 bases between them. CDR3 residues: CASSLVGDRTDTQYF. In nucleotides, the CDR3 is TGTGCCAGCAGCTTAGTAGGGGACCGCACAGATACGCAGTATTTT. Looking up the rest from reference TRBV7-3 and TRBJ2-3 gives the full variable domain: GAGVSQTPSNKVTEKGKYVELRCDPISGHTALYWYRQSLGQGPEFLIYFQGTGAADDSGLPNDRFFAVRPEGSVSTLKIQRTERGDSAVYLCASSLVGDRTDTQYFGPGTRLTVL.

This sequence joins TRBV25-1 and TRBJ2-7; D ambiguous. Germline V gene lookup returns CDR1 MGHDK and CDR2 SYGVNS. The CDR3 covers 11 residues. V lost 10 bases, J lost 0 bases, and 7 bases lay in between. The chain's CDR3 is CATTASYEQYF. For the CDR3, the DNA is TGTGCCACCACCGCCTCCTACGAGCAGTACTTC.

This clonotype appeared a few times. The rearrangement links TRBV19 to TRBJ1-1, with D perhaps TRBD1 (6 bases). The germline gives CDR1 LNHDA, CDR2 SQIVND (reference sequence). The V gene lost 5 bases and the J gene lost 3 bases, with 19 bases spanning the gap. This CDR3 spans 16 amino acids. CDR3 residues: CASSPRPGKGDTEAFF. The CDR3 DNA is TGTGCCAGTAGTCCCCGGCCAGGGAAGGGGGACACTGAAGCTTTCTTT.

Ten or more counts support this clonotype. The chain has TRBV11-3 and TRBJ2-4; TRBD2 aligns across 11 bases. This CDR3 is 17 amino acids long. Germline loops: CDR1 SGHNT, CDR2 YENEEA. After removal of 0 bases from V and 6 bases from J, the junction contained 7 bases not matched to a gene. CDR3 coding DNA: TGTGCCAGCAGCTTAGAAGCCGGACTAGCGGGCGGAAACATTCAGTACTTC. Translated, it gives CASSLEAGLAGGNIQYF.

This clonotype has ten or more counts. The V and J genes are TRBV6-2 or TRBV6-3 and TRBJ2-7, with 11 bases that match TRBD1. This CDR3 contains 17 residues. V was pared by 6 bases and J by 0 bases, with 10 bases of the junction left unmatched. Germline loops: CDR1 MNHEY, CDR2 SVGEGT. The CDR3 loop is CASSDGTGGPSSYEQYF. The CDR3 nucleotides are TGTGCCAGCAGCGACGGGACAGGGGGACCGAGCTCCTACGAGCAGTACTTC.

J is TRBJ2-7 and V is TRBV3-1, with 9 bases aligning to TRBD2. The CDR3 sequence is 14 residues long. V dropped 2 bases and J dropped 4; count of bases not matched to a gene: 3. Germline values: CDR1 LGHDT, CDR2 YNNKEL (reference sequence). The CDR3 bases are TGTGCCAGCAGCCAATTCAGCGGGAGGTACGAGCAGTACTTC. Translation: CASSQFSGRYEQYF.

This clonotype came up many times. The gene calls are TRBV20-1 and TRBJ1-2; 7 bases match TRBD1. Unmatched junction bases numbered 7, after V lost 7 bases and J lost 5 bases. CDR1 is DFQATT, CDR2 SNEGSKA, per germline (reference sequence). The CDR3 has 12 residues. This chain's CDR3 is CSVTRTGYGYTF. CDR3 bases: TGCAGTGTCACAAGGACAGGTTATGGCTACACCTTC.

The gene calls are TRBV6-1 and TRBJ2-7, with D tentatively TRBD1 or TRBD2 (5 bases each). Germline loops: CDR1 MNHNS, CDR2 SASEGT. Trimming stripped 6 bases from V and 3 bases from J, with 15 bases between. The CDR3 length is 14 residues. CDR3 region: CASSFGAGFYEQYF. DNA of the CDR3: TGTGCCAGCAGCTTCGGGGCGGGCTTCTACGAGCAGTACTTC.

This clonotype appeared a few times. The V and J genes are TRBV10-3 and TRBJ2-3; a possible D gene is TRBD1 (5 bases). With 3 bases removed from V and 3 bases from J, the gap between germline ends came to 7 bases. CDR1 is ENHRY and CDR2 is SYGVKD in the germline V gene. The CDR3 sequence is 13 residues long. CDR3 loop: CAISDSGTDTQYF. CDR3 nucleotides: TGTGCCATCAGTGACTCAGGGACAGATACGCAGTATTTT.